This TCR beta chain emerged from a study of OX40 agonist ivuxolimab in advanced cancers. Study-level results: Fewer expanded clones were found on average in CD4+ than in CD8+ T cells. Certain nonresponding patients likewise had low normalized T-cell clonal expansion.

For this clone: Its target is unknown.

V lost 4 bases and J lost 7, with 9 bases in between. The germline CDR1 and CDR2 sequences are SGHNT and YYREEE (reference sequence). The CDR3 covers 13 residues. The protocol was immunoSEQ multiplex PCR, while the TCRdb copy is restricted to in-frame clones and leaves out a portion. The sample yields over 45,000 clones, roughly 90% seen once. The TCR comes from an adult with an advanced solid tumor such as melanoma, head and neck, liver or kidney cancer. Here the sequenced sample was CD4+ or CD8+ T cells sorted from blood, taken in a trial of the OX40 agonist ivuxolimab. The gene calls are TRBV5-4 and TRBJ1-6; unclear D gene. The CDR3: CASSGEGNSPLHF. The CDR3 nucleotides are TGTGCCAGCAGCGGGGAAGGAAATTCACCCCTCCACTTT.